The entry below describes one T cell receptor (beta chain). Antigen specificity is unknown. UMIs bearing a 6-nucleotide sample barcode were added through template switching. For each CDR3 protein, TCRdb gives one entry from its re-call of the 5' RACE reads, without DNA. The specimen's table records about 210,000 distinct CDR3 sequences. The source of the sample is a study of monozygotic twins with inflammatory bowel disease. Study-wide findings and caveats: With inverse Simpson as the measure, TCRbeta diversity was lower in IBD patients than in healthy co-twins. It was not supported that a single strong signal or clonotype was associated with IBD.

The CDR3 runs 15 residues. Germline V gene data show CDR1 as SGHAT and CDR2 as FQNNGV. This TCR derives from a human donor with ulcerative colitis or Crohn's disease, or a healthy co-twin of an affected twin (not recorded which). V gene TRBV11-2 combines with J gene TRBJ2-5; the TCRdb D gene call, TRBD2, has no DNA to confirm it. Sequencing was performed on blood. CDR3 sequence: CASSYLGAGRETQYF.